This T cell receptor beta chain was identified in a study of blood T cell repertoires in COVID-19. Across the whole study: Acute-phase and convalescent COVID-19 samples originated in the United States, Italy and Spain. From T cells, B-cell-depleted T cells, or PBMCs came the material, which was cDNA or gDNA.

This CDR3 comprises 15 residues. Trimming left V 1 base short and J 0 bases short, with 4 bases between. Germline CDR1 MGHRA, CDR2 YSYEKL. Original data processing: Estimation of nucleated cell counts relied on the amplification of reference gene primers. The data were produced by immunoSEQ multiplex PCR, yet TCRdb's version contains in-frame clones alone and is incomplete. D and trimming were read from the DNA, whereas the V and J calls and clone size are those reported in that table. The table shows some 320,000 clones, with about 90% occurring only once. While infection was still active, Seattle patients were enrolled and then followed longitudinally.

The clonotype comes from a young woman with COVID-19, enrolled during active disease. The sample was peripheral blood. The V and J genes are TRBV4-1 and TRBJ2-6; D not resolved. CDR3 bases: TGCGCCAGCAGCCAAGTCTACTCTGGGGCCAACGTCCTGACTTTC. Translation gives CASSQVYSGANVLTF.